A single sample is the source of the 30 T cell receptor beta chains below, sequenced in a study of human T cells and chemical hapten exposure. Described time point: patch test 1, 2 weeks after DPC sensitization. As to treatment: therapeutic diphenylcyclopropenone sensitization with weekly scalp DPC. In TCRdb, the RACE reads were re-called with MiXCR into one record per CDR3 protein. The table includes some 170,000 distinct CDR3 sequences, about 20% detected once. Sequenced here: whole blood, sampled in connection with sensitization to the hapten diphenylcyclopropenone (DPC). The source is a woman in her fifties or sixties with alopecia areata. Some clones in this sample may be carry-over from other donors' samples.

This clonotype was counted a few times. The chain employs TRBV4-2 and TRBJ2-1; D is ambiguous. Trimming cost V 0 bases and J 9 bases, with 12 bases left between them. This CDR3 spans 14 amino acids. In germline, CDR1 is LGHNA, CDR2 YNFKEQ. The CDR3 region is CASSQDPPISEQFF. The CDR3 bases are TGTGCCAGCAGCCAAGACCCTCCAATATCTGAGCAGTTCTTC.

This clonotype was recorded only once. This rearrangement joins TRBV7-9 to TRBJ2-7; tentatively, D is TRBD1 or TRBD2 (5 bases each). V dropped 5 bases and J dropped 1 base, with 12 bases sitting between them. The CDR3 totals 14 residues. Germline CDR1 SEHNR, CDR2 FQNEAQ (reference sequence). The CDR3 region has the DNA TGTGCCAGCAGCACCGGGACCTATTCCTACGAGCAGTACTTC. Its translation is CASSTGTYSYEQYF.

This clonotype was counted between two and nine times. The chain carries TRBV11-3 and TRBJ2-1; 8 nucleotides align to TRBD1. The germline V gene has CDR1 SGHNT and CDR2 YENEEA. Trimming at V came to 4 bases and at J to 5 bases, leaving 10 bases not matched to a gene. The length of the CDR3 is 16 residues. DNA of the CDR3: TGTGCCAGCAGCTCGAATCCGGGACAGGTGAACAATGAGCAGTTCTTC. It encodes CASSSNPGQVNNEQFF.

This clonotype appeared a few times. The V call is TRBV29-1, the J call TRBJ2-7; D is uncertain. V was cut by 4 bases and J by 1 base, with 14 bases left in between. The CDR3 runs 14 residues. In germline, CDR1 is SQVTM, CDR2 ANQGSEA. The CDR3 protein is CSVGQAPPSYEQYF. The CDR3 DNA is TGCAGCGTTGGCCAGGCGCCACCATCCTACGAGCAGTACTTC.

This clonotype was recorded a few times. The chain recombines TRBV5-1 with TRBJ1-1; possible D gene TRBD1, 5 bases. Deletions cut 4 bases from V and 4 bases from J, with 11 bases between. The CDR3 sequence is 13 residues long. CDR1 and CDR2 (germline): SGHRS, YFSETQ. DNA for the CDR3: TGCGCCAGCAGCGCGGGCGGGGGCACTGAAGCTTTCTTT. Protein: CASSAGGGTEAFF.

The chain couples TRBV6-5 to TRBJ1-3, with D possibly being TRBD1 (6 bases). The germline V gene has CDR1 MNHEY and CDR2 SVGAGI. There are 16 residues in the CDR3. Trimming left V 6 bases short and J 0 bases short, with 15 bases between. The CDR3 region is CASSLDSHPSGNTIYF. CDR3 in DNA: TGTGCCAGCAGCCTGGACAGTCACCCCTCTGGAAACACCATATATTTT.

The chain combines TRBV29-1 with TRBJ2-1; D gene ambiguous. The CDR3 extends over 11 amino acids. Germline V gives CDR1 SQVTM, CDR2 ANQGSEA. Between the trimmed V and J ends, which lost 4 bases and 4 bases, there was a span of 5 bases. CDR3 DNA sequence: TGCAGCGTTGCCCTTTACAATGAGCAGTTCTTC. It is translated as CSVALYNEQFF.

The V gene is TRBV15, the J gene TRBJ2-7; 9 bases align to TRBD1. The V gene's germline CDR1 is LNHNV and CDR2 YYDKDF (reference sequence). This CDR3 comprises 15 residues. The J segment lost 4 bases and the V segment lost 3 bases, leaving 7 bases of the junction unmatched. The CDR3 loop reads CATSRRGQGGYEQYF. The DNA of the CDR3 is TGTGCCACCAGCAGGAGGGGACAGGGAGGGTACGAGCAGTACTTC.

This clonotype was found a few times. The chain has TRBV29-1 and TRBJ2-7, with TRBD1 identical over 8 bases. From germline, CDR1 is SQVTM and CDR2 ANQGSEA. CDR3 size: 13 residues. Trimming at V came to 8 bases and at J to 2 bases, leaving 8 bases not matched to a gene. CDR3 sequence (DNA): TGCAGCACAACCGACAGGGGTGCCTACGAGCAGTACTTC. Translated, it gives CSTTDRGAYEQYF.

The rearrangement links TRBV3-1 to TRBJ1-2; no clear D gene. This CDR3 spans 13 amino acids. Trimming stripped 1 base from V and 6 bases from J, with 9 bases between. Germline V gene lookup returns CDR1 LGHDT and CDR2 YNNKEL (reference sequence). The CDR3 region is CASSQGGRDGYTF. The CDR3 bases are TGTGCCAGCAGCCAAGGAGGGAGGGATGGCTACACCTTC.

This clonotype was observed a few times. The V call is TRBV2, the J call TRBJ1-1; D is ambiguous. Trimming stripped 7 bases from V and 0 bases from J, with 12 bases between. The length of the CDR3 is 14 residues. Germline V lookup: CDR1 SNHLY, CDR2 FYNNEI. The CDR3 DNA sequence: TGTGCCAGCACGAATGGACGGATGAACACTGAAGCTTTCTTT. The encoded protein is CASTNGRMNTEAFF.

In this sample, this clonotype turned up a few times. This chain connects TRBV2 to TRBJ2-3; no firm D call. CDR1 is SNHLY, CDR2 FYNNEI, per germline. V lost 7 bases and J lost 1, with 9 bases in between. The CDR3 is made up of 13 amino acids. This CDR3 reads CASKEWGTDTQYF. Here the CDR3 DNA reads TGTGCCAGCAAGGAATGGGGCACAGATACGCAGTATTTT.

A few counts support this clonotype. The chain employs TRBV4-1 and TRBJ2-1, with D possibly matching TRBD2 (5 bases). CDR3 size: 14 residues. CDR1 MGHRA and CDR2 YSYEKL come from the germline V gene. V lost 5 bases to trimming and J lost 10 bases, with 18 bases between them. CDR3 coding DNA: TGCGCCAGCAGCGTTCTAGGAGGCGGGCGCGAGCAGTTCTTC. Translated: CASSVLGGGREQFF.

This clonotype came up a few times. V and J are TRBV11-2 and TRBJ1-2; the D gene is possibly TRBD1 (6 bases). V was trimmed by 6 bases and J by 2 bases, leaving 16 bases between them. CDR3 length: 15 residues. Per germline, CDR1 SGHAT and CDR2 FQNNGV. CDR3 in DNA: TGTGCCAGCAGTCTCGTCGGGGGCCTCAACTATGGCTACACCTTC. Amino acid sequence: CASSLVGGLNYGYTF.

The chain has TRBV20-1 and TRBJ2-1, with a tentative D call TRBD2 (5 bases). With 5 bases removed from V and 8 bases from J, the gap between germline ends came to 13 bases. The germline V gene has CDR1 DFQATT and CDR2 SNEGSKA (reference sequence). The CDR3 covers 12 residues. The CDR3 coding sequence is TGCAGTGCTGGTACTAGTAGCCATGAGCAGTTCTTC. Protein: CSAGTSSHEQFF.

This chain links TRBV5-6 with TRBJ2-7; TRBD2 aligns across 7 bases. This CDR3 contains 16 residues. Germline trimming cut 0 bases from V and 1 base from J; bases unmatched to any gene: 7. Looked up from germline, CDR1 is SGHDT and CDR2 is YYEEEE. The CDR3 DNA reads TGTGCCAGCAGCTTGGACGGCGGGAGTAGGTCCTACGAGCAGTACTTC. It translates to CASSLDGGSRSYEQYF. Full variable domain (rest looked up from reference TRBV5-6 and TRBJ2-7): DAGVTQSPTHLIKTRGQQVTLRCSPKSGHDTVSWYQQALGQGPQFIFQYYEEEERQRGNFPDRFSGHQFPNYSSELNVNALLLGDSALYLCASSLDGGSRSYEQYFGPGTRLTVT.

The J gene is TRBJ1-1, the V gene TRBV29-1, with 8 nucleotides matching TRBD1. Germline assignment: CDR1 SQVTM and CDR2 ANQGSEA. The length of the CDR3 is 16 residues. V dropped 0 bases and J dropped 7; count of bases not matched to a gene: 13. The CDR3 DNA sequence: TGCAGCGTTGAAGATCTTTCGACAGGGGTAATGTTTGAAGCTTTCTTT. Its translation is CSVEDLSTGVMFEAFF.

The CDR3 nucleotides are TGTGCCATCAGAACCGGGACAGAGAACACTGAAGCTTTCTTT. Its translation: CAIRTGTENTEAFF. The chain joins TRBV10-3 to TRBJ1-1; 7 bases align to TRBD1. V gave up 6 bases and J gave up 1 base; unmatched junction bases: 5. The CDR3 is 14 amino acids. Germline CDR1 and CDR2: ENHRY and SYGVKD.

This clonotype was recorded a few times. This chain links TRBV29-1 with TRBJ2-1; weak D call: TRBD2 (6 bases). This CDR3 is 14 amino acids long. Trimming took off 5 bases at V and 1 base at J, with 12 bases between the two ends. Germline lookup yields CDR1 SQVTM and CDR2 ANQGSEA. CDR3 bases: TGCAGCGTTAACCCGCGGGGTTCCTACAATGAGCAGTTCTTC. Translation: CSVNPRGSYNEQFF.

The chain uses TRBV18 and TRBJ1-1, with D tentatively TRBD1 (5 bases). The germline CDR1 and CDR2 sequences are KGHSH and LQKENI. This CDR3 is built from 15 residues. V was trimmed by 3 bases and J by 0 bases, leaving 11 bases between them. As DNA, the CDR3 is TGTGCCAGCTCACCTACGGGACCCTTGAACACTGAAGCTTTCTTT. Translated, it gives CASSPTGPLNTEAFF.

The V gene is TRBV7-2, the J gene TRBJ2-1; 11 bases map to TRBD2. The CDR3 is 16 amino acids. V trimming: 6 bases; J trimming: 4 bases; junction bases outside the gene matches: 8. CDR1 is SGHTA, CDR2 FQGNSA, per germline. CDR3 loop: CASSRLAGGTYNEQFF. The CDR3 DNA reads TGTGCCAGCAGTCGATTAGCGGGAGGGACGTACAATGAGCAGTTCTTC.

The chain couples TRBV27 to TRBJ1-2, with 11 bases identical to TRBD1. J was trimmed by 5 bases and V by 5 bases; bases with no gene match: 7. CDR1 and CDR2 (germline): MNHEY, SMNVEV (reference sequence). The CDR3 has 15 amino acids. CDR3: CASSTRTGGRYGYTF. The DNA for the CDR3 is TGTGCCAGCAGTACCCGGACAGGGGGCCGTTATGGCTACACCTTC.

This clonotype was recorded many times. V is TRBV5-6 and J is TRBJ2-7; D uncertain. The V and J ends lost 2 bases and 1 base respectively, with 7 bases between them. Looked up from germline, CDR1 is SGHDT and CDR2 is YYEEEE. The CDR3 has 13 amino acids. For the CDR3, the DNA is TGTGCCAGCAGCTTTTCTGGGTCCTACGAGCAGTACTTC. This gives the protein CASSFSGSYEQYF.

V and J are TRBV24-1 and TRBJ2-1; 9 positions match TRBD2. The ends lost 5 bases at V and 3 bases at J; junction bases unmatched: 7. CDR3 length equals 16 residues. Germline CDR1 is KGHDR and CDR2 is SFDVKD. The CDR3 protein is CATSATGTSLYNEQFF. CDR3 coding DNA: TGTGCCACCAGTGCGACCGGGACTAGCCTCTACAATGAGCAGTTCTTC.

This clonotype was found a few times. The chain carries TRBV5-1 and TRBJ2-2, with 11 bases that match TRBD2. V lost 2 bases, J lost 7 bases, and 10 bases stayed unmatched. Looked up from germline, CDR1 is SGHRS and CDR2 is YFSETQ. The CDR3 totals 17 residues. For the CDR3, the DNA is TGCGCCAGCAGCTTCGGGACTAGCGGTATCAATAACGGGGAGCTGTTTTTT. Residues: CASSFGTSGINNGELFF.

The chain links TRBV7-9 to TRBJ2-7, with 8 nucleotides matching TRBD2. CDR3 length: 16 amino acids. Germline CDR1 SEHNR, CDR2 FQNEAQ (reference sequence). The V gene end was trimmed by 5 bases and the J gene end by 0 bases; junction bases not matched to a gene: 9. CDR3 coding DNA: TGTGCCAGCAGCCCCCGGACTAGCCAGATCTCCTACGAGCAGTACTTC. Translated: CASSPRTSQISYEQYF.

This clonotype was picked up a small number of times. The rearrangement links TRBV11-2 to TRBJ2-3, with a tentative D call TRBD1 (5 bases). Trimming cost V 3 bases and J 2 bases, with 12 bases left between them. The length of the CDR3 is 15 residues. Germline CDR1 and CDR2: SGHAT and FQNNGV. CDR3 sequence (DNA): TGTGCCAGCAGCTTGGCGACAGCGTTCACAGATACGCAGTATTTT. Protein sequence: CASSLATAFTDTQYF.

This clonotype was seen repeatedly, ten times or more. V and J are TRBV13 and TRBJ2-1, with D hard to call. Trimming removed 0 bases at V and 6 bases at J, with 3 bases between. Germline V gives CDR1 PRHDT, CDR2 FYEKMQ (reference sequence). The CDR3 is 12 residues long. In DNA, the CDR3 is TGTGCCAGCAGCTTAGGGGGCAATGAGCAGTTCTTC. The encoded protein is CASSLGGNEQFF.

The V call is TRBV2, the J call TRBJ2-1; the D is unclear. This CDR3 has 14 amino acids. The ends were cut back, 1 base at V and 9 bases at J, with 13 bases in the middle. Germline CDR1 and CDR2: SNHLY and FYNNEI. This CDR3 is CASSEGLGSGEQFF. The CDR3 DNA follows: TGTGCCAGCAGTGAAGGACTCGGGTCGGGTGAGCAGTTCTTC.

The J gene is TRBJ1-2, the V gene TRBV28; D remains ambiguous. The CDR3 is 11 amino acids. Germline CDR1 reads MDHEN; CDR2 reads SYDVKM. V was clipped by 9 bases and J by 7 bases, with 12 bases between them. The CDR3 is CASSSWGGYTF. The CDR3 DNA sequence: TGTGCCAGTAGCTCCTGGGGTGGCTACACCTTC.